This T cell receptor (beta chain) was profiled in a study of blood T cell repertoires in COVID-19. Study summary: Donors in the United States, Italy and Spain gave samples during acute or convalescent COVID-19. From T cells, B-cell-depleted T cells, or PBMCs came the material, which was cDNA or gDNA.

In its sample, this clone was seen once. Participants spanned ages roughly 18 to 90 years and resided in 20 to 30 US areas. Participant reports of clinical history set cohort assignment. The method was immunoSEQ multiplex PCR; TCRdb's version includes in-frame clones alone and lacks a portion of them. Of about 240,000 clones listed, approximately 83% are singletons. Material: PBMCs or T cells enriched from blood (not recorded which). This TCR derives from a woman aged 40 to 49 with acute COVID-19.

CDR3 loop: CASSPGQYYGYTF. As DNA, the CDR3 is TGTGCCAGCAGCCCGGGACAATACTATGGCTACACCTTC. The chain couples TRBV11-2 to TRBJ1-2; tentative D call: TRBD1 (6 bases). The V gene lost 5 bases and the J gene lost 3 bases, with 10 bases spanning the gap. The CDR3 runs to 13 residues. CDR1 is SGHAT, CDR2 FQNNGV, per germline.